The clone carrying this T cell receptor beta chain was seen only a few times. The antigen is undetermined. Trimming shortened V by 3 bases and J by 2 bases, and 14 bases separated the two germline ends. Germline-derived CDR1 and CDR2 are MNHEY and SMNVEV (reference sequence). There are 16 residues in the CDR3. This sample's TCRbeta library carried unique molecular identifier barcodes. TCRdb itself ran the PCR reads through MiXCR, one entry per CDR3 protein. The sample yields about 830,000 distinct CDR3 sequences, approximately 15% seen once. The data are from a study of T-cell reconstitution after alpha-beta-depleted transplantation in children. Study-level points and caveats: At day 60, the high TCRbeta diversity found in some patients originated from recipient T cells and thymic progenitors that had survived. Approximately two months post-transplant, alpha-beta T cells reportedly originated from several hundred expanded graft clones. Newly produced T cells mostly provided counts and TCRbeta diversity after one year, as hyperexpanded clones declined.

The material was PBMCs, mostly from graft donor cells, obtained 360 days after TCRalphabeta/CD19-depleted stem cell transplant. This sequence was found in a male patient younger than 18 who had a stem cell transplant for acute lymphoblastic leukemia, so the T cells may come from the graft donor. The gene calls are TRBV27 and TRBJ2-1; weak D call: TRBD2 (6 bases). CDR3 nucleotide sequence: TGTGCCAGCAGTTTCCTGTCCGGGAGTACCTACAATGAGCAGTTCTTC. This codes for CASSFLSGSTYNEQFF.